Sequencing of this TCR beta chain was carried out in a study of neurological immune-mediated disorders. TCRdb analysed the 5' RACE reads with MiXCR anew, one entry per CDR3 protein. The table lists roughly 75,000 distinct CDR3 sequences, approximately 13% of them singletons. The table lists this clonotype with a few counts. V lost 5 bases, J lost 7 bases, and 10 bases stayed unmatched. This CDR3 is built from 15 residues. Time point defined: longitudinal time-point 1 (baseline). The gene calls are TRBV12-3 or TRBV12-4 and TRBJ1-4; TRBD1 agrees at 7 bases. Sequenced sample: PBMCs. This sequence originates from a female donor with HTLV-1-associated myelopathy (HAM/TSP). CDR3 amino acids: CASSLDRASTEKLFF. DNA for the CDR3: TGTGCCAGCAGTCTAGACAGGGCTTCTACTGAAAAACTGTTTTTT.